This T cell receptor (beta chain) was observed in a study of CD8+ T cells in alopecia areata. Overall study: Affected scalp percentage determined the severity score of treated patients.

The length of the CDR3 is 18 residues. Germline loops: CDR1 LGHNA, CDR2 YNFKEQ. After removal of 0 bases from V and 6 bases from J, the junction contained 11 bases not matched to a gene. Regarding this clone: Its antigen is still unknown.

Once RNA had been extracted, it was reverse transcribed into cDNA to act as the sequencing template. Assay used: immunoSEQ multiplex PCR; TCRdb lists only in-frame clones, some missing. The sample lists 250,000 to 350,000 clones, 60% seen once, with 0.9% to 0.95% in the top ten. Broader study findings: Alopecia totalis/universalis scalp especially showed more expanded CD8+ clones than normal scalp.

As for treatment: oral pan-JAK inhibitor, 5-10 mg twice daily. PBMCs provided sorted CD4+ and CD8+ T cells. The receptor was isolated from a human donor with alopecia areata. Sequencing used CD4+ T cells sorted from blood, obtained around week 53, from a patient treated with tofacitinib. The J gene is TRBJ1-2, the V gene TRBV4-2; 12 bases line up with TRBD1. CDR3 region: CASSQDALGDRGHHGYTF. CDR3 coding DNA: TGTGCCAGCAGCCAAGATGCCCTGGGGGACAGGGGGCATCATGGCTACACCTTC.